This is a list of T cell receptor beta chains from one sample in a study of blood T cell repertoires in COVID-19. TCRdb's table, derived via immunoSEQ multiplex PCR, lists solely in-frame clones and lacks some. The sample holds around 100,000 clones, almost 90% seen once. The specimen sequenced was peripheral blood. Receptors were obtained from a human donor in a cohort sampled during active COVID-19. CDR3s include the opening cysteine and the closing phenylalanine or tryptophan. A D gene is named only where the DNA matches it firmly. Clone size, where shown, is once, few, many, or a class for clones that have expanded.

J	size	V	D	CDR3	DNA
TRBJ2-6	-	TRBV5-8	-	CASSHGTFSGANVLTF	TGTGCCAGCAGTCACGGGACTTTCTCTGGGGCCAACGTCCTGACTTTC
TRBJ2-1	-	TRBV11-3	-	CASSTGIYNEQFF	TGTGCCAGCAGCACAGGGATCTACAATGAGCAGTTCTTC
TRBJ2-1	-	TRBV9	-	CASSVATTGRDYNEQFF	TGTGCCAGCAGCGTAGCTACAACTGGGCGGGACTACAATGAGCAGTTCTTC
TRBJ1-2	-	TRBV28	TRBD1	CASSLSTGGIYGYTF	TGTGCCAGCAGTTTAAGTACAGGGGGCATCTATGGCTACACCTTC
TRBJ2-2	-	TRBV19	TRBD1	CASSQRQGANTGELFF	TGTGCCAGTAGTCAAAGACAGGGGGCTAACACCGGGGAGCTGTTTTTT
TRBJ1-3	medium-sized	TRBV10-3	TRBD1	CAISEVGQGAVRSGNTIYF	TGTGCCATCAGTGAGGTGGGACAGGGGGCTGTTCGCTCTGGAAACACCATATATTTT
TRBJ2-1	-	TRBV18	-	CASSPGIDNEQFF	TGTGCCAGCTCACCCGGGATAGACAATGAGCAGTTCTTC
TRBJ2-7	-	TRBV9	TRBD2	CASSVGPSGQQYEQYF	TGTGCCAGCAGCGTAGGACCTAGCGGGCAACAATACGAGCAGTACTTC
TRBJ2-5	once	TRBV23-1	TRBD2	CASPREGDPQETQYF	TGCGCCAGCCCCCGGGAGGGGGACCCCCAAGAGACCCAGTACTTC
TRBJ1-1	-	TRBV12-3/TRBV12-4	-	CASNPGGTEAFF	TGTGCCAGCAACCCCGGGGGCACTGAAGCTTTCTTT
TRBJ2-7	-	TRBV7-2	TRBD1	CASTPTGGNTYEQYF	TGTGCCAGCACACCAACAGGGGGAAACACCTACGAGCAGTACTTC
TRBJ1-6	once	TRBV19	-	CASSVGLDSPLHF	TGTGCCAGTAGTGTAGGGCTTGATTCACCCCTCCACTTT